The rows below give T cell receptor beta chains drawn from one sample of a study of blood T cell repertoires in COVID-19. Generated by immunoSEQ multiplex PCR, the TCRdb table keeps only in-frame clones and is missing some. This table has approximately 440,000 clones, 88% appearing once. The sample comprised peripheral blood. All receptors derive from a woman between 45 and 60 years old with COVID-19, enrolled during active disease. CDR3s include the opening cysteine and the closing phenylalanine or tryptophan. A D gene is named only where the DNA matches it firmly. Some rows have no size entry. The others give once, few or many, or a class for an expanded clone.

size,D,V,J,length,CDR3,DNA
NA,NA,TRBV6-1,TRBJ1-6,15,CASSEAGESNSPLHF,TGTGCCAGCAGTGAGGCAGGGGAAAGTAATTCACCCCTCCACTTT
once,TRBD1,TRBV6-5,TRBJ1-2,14,CASSLRQGQDGYTF,TGTGCCAGCAGTCTCCGACAGGGGCAAGATGGCTACACCTTC
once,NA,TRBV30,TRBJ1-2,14,CAWSVMAANYGYTF,TGTGCCTGGAGTGTAATGGCCGCTAACTATGGCTACACCTTC
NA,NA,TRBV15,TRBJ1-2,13,CATSSNKGNGYTF,TGTGCCACCAGCAGTAACAAGGGGAATGGCTACACCTTC
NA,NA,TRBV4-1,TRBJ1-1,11,CASTGREKAFF,TGCGCCTCAACAGGGAGGGAAAAAGCTTTCTTT
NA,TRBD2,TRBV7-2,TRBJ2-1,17,CASSLFGPSGGNNEQFF,TGTGCCAGCAGCTTATTCGGCCCTAGCGGGGGGAACAATGAGCAGTTCTTC
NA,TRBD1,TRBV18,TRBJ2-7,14,CASSRTGTTYEQYF,TGTGCCAGCTCTCGGACAGGGACCACCTACGAGCAGTACTTC
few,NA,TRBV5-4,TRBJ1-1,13,CASSWEVNTEAFF,TGTGCCAGCAGCTGGGAGGTGAACACTGAAGCTTTCTTT
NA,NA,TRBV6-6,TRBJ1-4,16,CASSYSIGATNEKLFF,TGTGCCAGCAGTTACTCGATAGGGGCAACTAATGAAAAACTGTTTTTT
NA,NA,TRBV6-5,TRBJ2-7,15,CASSYVRGVVCEQYF,TGTGCCAGCAGTTACGTGCGGGGTGTCGTATGTGAGCAGTACTTC
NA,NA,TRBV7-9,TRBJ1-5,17,CASSSLDGQYSNQPQHF,TGTGCCAGCAGCTCCTTAGACGGACAGTATAGCAATCAGCCCCAGCATTTT
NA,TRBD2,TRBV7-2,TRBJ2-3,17,CASSPYPLAGGTDTQYF,TGTGCCAGCAGCCCCTACCCCCTAGCGGGGGGGACAGATACGCAGTATTTT
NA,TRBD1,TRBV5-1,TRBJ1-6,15,CASSLGTGSNSPLHF,TGCGCCAGCAGCTTGGGGACAGGGTCCAATTCACCCCTCCACTTT
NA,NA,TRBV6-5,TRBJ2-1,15,CASSYPDSKYNEQFF,TGTGCCAGCAGTTACCCGGACAGTAAGTACAATGAGCAGTTCTTC
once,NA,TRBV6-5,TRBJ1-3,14,CASSYEGGGNTIYF,TGTGCCAGCAGTTACGAGGGAGGTGGAAACACCATATATTTT
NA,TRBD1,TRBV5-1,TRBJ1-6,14,CASSSDRANSPLHF,TGCGCCAGCAGCTCGGACAGGGCTAATTCACCCCTCCACTTT
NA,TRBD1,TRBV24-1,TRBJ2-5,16,CATSDFGTGMQETQYF,TGTGCCACCAGTGATTTCGGGACAGGGATGCAAGAGACCCAGTACTTC
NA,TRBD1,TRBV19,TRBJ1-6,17,CASSIDAGGRYNSPLHF,TGTGCCAGTAGTATAGATGCAGGGGGCCGGTATAATTCACCCCTCCACTTT
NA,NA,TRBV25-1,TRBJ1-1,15,CASSTPTGLNTEAFF,TGTGCCAGCAGTACCCCCACAGGGTTGAACACTGAAGCTTTCTTT
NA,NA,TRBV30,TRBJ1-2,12,CAWTTRGYGYTF,TGTGCCTGGACGACCAGGGGCTATGGCTACACCTTC
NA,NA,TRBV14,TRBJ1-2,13,CASSQQGKDGYTF,TGTGCCAGCAGCCAACAGGGGAAGGATGGCTACACCTTC
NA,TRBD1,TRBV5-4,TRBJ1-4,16,CASSEQGVGYPEKLFF,TGTGCCAGCAGCGAACAGGGGGTGGGGTACCCTGAAAAACTGTTTTTT
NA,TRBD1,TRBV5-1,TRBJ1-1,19,CASSLTGTGGRQRDTEAFF,TGCGCCAGCAGCTTAACCGGGACAGGGGGCCGCCAGAGGGACACTGAAGCTTTCTTT
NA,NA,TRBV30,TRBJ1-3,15,CAWSVLGTPGNTIYF,TGTGCCTGGAGTGTCCTAGGGACACCGGGAAACACCATATATTTT
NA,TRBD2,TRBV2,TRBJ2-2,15,CASSESSGVTGELFF,TGTGCCAGCAGTGAAAGTAGCGGGGTCACCGGGGAGCTGTTTTTT
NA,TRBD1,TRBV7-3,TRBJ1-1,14,CASRPGTGNTEAFF,TGTGCCAGCAGGCCAGGGACAGGGAACACTGAAGCTTTCTTT
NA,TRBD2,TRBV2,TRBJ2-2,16,CASRTSGGMNTGELFF,TGTGCCAGCCGGACTAGCGGGGGGATGAACACCGGGGAGCTGTTTTTT
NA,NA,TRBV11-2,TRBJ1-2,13,CASSQTGRAGYTF,TGTGCCAGCAGCCAAACAGGGAGGGCTGGCTACACCTTC
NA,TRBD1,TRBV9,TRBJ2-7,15,CASSVSGQGGYEQYF,TGTGCCAGCAGCGTATCGGGACAGGGGGGCTACGAGCAGTACTTC
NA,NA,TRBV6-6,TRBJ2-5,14,CASQAGMEKETQYF,TGTGCCAGCCAGGCAGGGATGGAGAAAGAGACCCAGTACTTC
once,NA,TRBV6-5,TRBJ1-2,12,CASSPRQYGYTF,TGTGCCAGCAGTCCTCGACAGTATGGCTACACCTTC
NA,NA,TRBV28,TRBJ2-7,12,CASVGGLYEQYF,TGTGCCAGCGTCGGGGGGCTTTACGAGCAGTACTTC
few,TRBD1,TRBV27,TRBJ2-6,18,CATGIDRGSLSGANVLTF,TGTGCCACCGGGATCGACAGGGGTAGCCTTTCTGGGGCCAACGTCCTGACTTTC
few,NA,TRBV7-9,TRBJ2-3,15,CASSLNPLPTDTQYF,TGTGCCAGCAGCTTAAATCCACTCCCTACAGATACGCAGTATTTT
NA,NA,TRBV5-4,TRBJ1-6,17,CASSSPGDRQWNSPLHF,TGTGCCAGCAGCTCGCCGGGGGATCGGCAGTGGAATTCACCCCTCCACTTT
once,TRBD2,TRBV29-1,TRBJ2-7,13,CSVAQAAGAEQYF,TGCAGCGTCGCCCAGGCCGCGGGAGCCGAGCAGTACTTC
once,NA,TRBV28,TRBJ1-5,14,CASSPTGFNQPQHF,TGTGCCAGCAGTCCTACGGGGTTCAATCAGCCCCAGCATTTT
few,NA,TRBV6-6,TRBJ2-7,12,CASSLQGHEQYF,TGTGCCAGCAGTTTACAGGGCCACGAGCAGTACTTC
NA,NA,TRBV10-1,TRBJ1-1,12,CASGGLGGRVFF,TGCGCCAGCGGCGGGCTAGGGGGAAGGGTTTTCTTT
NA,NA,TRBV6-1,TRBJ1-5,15,CASSDPSGSNQPQHF,TGTGCCAGCAGTGACCCGTCGGGAAGCAATCAGCCCCAGCATTTT
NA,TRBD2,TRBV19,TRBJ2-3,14,CASSDRGGQDTQYF,TGTGCCAGTAGTGACCGGGGGGGCCAAGATACGCAGTATTTT
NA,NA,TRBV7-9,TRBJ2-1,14,CASSLHGWGDEQFF,TGTGCCAGCAGCTTACACGGGTGGGGGGATGAGCAGTTCTTC
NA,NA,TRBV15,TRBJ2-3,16,CATSRDPPPSTDTQYF,TGTGCCACCAGCAGAGATCCTCCTCCCAGCACAGATACGCAGTATTTT
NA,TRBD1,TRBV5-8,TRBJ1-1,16,CASSFHRGQANTEAFF,TGTGCCAGCAGCTTTCACAGGGGGCAGGCGAACACTGAAGCTTTCTTT
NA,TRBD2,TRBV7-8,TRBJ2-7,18,CASSLRYATSGATYEQYF,TGTGCCAGCAGCCTCCGCTATGCCACTAGCGGGGCGACCTACGAGCAGTACTTC
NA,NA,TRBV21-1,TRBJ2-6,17,CASSRDRYSSGANVLTF,TGTGCCAGCAGCAGGGACAGGTATAGCTCTGGGGCCAACGTCCTGACTTTC
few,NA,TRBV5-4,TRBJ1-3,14,CASSLGQGGNTIYF,TGTGCCAGCAGCTTGGGCCAGGGTGGAAACACCATATATTTT
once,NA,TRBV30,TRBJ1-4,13,CAWRTPTNEKLFF,TGTGCCTGGAGGACACCTACTAATGAAAAACTGTTTTTT
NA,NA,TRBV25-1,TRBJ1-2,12,CASSSQKGKYTF,TGTGCCAGCAGTTCTCAAAAGGGGAAATACACCTTC
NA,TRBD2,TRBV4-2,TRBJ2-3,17,CASSQERTSGGTDTQYF,TGTGCCAGCAGCCAAGAGCGGACTAGCGGGGGCACAGATACGCAGTATTTT
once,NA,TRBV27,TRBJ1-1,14,CASSFNPIGTEAFF,TGTGCCAGCAGTTTTAACCCGATCGGGACTGAAGCTTTCTTT
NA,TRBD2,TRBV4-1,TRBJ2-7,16,CASSQEKRGGRYEQYF,TGCGCCAGCAGCCAAGAGAAGCGGGGGGGCAGATACGAGCAGTACTTC
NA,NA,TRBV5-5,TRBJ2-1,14,CASSRRTDNNEQFF,TGTGCCAGCAGTCGACGGACAGATAACAATGAGCAGTTCTTC
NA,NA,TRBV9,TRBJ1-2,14,CASSVDVSSYGYTF,TGTGCCAGCAGCGTAGATGTCAGTTCCTATGGCTACACCTTC
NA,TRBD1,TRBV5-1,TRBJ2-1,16,CASSLAGQGARTEQFF,TGCGCCAGCAGCTTGGCGGGGCAGGGGGCGCGAACTGAGCAGTTCTTC
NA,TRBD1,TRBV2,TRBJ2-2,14,CASGGQGATGELFF,TGTGCCAGCGGGGGACAGGGGGCAACCGGGGAGCTGTTTTTT
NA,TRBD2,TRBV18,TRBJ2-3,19,CASSPGLAGGRTLTDTQYF,TGTGCCAGCTCACCGGGACTAGCGGGGGGGAGGACTCTCACAGATACGCAGTATTTT
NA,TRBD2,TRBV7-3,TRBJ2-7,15,CASSLLASGTYEQYF,TGTGCCAGCAGCTTACTGGCTAGCGGCACCTACGAGCAGTACTTC
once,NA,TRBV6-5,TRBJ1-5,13,CASTGRGNQPQHF,TGTGCCAGCACTGGACGGGGGAATCAGCCCCAGCATTTT
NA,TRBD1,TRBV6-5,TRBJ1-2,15,CASSPLTGEEEGYTF,TGTGCCAGCAGTCCCCTTACAGGGGAGGAGGAGGGCTACACCTTC